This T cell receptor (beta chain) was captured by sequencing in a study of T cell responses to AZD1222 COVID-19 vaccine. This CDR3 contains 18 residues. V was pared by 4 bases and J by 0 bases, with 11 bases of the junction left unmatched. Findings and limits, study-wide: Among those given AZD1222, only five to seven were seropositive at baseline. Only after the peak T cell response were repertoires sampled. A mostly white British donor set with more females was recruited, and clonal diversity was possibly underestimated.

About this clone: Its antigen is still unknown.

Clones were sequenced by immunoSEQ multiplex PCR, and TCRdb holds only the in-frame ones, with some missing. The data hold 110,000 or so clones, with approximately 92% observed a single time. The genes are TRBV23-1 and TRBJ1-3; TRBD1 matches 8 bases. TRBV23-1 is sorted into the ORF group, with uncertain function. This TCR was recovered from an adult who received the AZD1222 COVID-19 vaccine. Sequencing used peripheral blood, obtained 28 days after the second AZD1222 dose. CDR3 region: CASSRLAGGLPSGNTIYF. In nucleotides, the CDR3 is TGCGCCAGCAGTCGCCTCGCAGGGGGCCTACCCTCTGGAAACACCATATATTTT.